What follows are 5 T cell receptor beta chains derived from one specimen sequenced in a study of Ad26.COV2.S vaccination and SARS-CoV-2 variants. Described treatment: roughly 20 received Ad26.COV2.S at low or high dose, single or two shots; roughly five received placebo; per-sample allocation not given. The investigators took samples on day 63 after the first vaccine or placebo injection. This table comes from immunoSEQ multiplex PCR, and its TCRdb copy is limited to in-frame clones, with some not included. The sample holds 350,000 to 500,000 clones, approximately 89% seen once. Here the sequenced sample was peripheral blood, taken in a trial of Ad26.COV2.S vaccine versus placebo. These receptors were taken from a person aged 18-65 years who received the Ad26.COV2.S COVID-19 vaccine or a placebo.

V is TRBV5-1 and J is TRBJ1-1; tentatively, D is TRBD1 (5 bases). V was cut by 4 bases and J by 0 bases, with 16 bases left in between. Germline V CDR1 and CDR2: SGHRS, YFSETQ. The CDR3 sequence is 16 residues long. The DNA for the CDR3 is TGCGCCAGCAGCCCCACCCCTACAGGTGTGAACACTGAAGCTTTCTTT. Its protein product is CASSPTPTGVNTEAFF.

The chain uses TRBV3-1 (or the pseudogene TRBV3-2) and TRBJ2-2; perhaps TRBD2 as D (6 bases). The CDR3 is 17 amino acids. V gave up 1 base and J gave up 0 bases, with 12 bases separating them. Germline V gene sequence: CDR1 LGHDT, CDR2 YNNKEL (reference sequence). The CDR3 nucleotides are TGTGCCAGCAGCCAAGGGTGGGGGGTGGCGAACACCGGGGAGCTGTTTTTT. Its protein product is CASSQGWGVANTGELFF.

V is TRBV4-1 and J is TRBJ1-2; 9 bases are shared with TRBD1. The CDR3 spans 15 residues. Germline V lookup: CDR1 MGHRA, CDR2 YSYEKL. Unmatched junction bases numbered 10, after V lost 4 bases and J lost 7 bases. The chain's CDR3 is CASSLRGTGFSGYTF. The CDR3 DNA reads TGCGCCAGCAGCCTGAGAGGGACAGGGTTCTCTGGCTACACCTTC.

The chain has TRBV7-2 and TRBJ1-1; a weak D match, TRBD1 (6 bases). Per the germline V gene, CDR1 is SGHTA and CDR2 is FQGNSA. The CDR3 sequence is 13 residues long. V lost 5 bases and J 4 bases, leaving 11 bases between the germline ends. CDR3: CASSLRQATEAFF. The CDR3 nucleotides read TGTGCCAGCAGCCTTAGACAGGCCACTGAAGCTTTCTTT.

CDR3 amino acids: CASSLSPQETQYF. The CDR3 region has the DNA TGTGCCAGCAGCTTAAGCCCCCAGGAGACCCAGTACTTC. The chain couples TRBV7-3 to TRBJ2-5; no clear D. This CDR3 has 13 residues. Germline V gives CDR1 SGHTA, CDR2 FQGTGA. V was shortened by 1 base and J by 5 bases, with 8 bases between the two germline ends.